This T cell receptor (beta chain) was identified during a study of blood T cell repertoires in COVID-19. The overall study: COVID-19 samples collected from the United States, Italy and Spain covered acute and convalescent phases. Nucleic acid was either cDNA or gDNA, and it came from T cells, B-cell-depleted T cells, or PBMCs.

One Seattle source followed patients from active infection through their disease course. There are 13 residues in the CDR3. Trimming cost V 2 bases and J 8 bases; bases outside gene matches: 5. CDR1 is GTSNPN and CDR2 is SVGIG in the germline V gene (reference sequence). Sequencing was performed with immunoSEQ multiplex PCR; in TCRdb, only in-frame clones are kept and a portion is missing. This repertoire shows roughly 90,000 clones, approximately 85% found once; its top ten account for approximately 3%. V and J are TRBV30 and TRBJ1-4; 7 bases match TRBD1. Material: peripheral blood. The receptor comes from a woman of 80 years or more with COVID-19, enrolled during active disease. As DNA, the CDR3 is TGTGCCTGGAGTCCAGGACAGGTCGAAAAACTGTTTTTT. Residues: CAWSPGQVEKLFF.